Below are 7 T cell receptor beta chains sequenced from a single sample in a study of cytomegalovirus exposure and HLA in healthy donors. 60 Vbeta and 13 Jbeta primers were used in PCR. Only in-frame clones appear in the TCRdb table, and some are missing; sequencing was by immunoSEQ multiplex PCR. The data show more than 150,000 clones, with around 78% seen just once and around 3% held by the top ten. Sequenced input: PBMCs. The receptor set was obtained from a woman aged 45 to 65 in good health and CMV-seropositive.

This chain links TRBV6-1 with TRBJ1-2, with D perhaps TRBD1 (5 bases). Germline CDR1 reads MNHNS; CDR2 reads SASEGT. This CDR3 is built from 15 residues. Between the trimmed V and J ends, which lost 3 bases and 4 bases, there was a span of 15 bases. This chain's CDR3 is CASSESPGEAYGYTF. The CDR3, as DNA: TGTGCCAGCAGTGAGAGTCCGGGGGAGGCCTATGGCTACACCTTC.

This chain joins TRBV28 and TRBJ1-1; TRBD1 might be the D (5 bases). The germline V and J ends were trimmed by 6 bases and 6 bases, with 14 bases remaining between them. The germline CDR1 and CDR2 sequences are MDHEN and SYDVKM. The CDR3 consists of 13 residues. The CDR3 protein is CASSLGQPSEAFF. The CDR3 region has the DNA TGTGCCAGCAGCTTGGGGCAACCGTCTGAAGCTTTCTTT.

The chain uses TRBV9 and TRBJ2-5, with 9 bases matching TRBD2. Germline V CDR1 and CDR2: SGDLS, YYNGEE. Trimming cost V 0 bases and J 5 bases; bases outside gene matches: 8. There are 16 residues in the CDR3. CDR3 in amino acids: CASSVAAGGHTETQYF. CDR3 bases: TGTGCCAGCAGCGTAGCTGCGGGGGGGCATACCGAGACCCAGTACTTC.

The table lists this clone with a count of one. V usage is TRBV5-8 and J usage is TRBJ1-3, with D unresolved. The CDR3 consists of 16 residues. V dropped 3 bases and J dropped 0 bases, with 13 bases sitting between them. Germline values: CDR1 SGHTS, CDR2 YDEGEE. CDR3 amino acids: CASSSGLLPSGNTIYF. In DNA form, the CDR3 reads TGTGCCAGCAGCTCAGGACTTTTACCCTCTGGAAACACCATATATTTT.

J is TRBJ2-1 and V is TRBV30; D gene uncertain. The germline CDR1 and CDR2 sequences are GTSNPN and SVGIG (reference sequence). Trimming shortened V by 2 bases and J by 8 bases, and 10 bases separated the two germline ends. The CDR3 length is 12 residues. The CDR3 coding sequence is TGTGCCTGGAGTAGTAGTATCGATGAGCAGTTCTTC. Encoded protein: CAWSSSIDEQFF.

The V and J genes are TRBV27 and TRBJ1-2, with D hard to call. CDR1 and CDR2 from the germline V gene are MNHEY and SMNVEV (reference sequence). Trimming took 3 bases from V and 9 from J, leaving 14 bases between them. This CDR3 has 13 residues. The CDR3 spells CASSFEGRDRYTF. CDR3 sequence (DNA): TGTGCCAGCAGTTTCGAAGGGAGGGATCGCTACACCTTC.

The gene calls are TRBV6-5 and TRBJ2-5; 7 bases agree with TRBD2. With V trimmed by 0 bases and J by 4 bases, 5 bases remained unmatched. CDR1 is MNHEY, CDR2 SVGAGI, per germline. The CDR3 runs 15 residues. For the CDR3, the DNA is TGTGCCAGCAGTTACTCGGCGGGAGTAGGAGAGACCCAGTACTTC. Translating gives CASSYSAGVGETQYF.